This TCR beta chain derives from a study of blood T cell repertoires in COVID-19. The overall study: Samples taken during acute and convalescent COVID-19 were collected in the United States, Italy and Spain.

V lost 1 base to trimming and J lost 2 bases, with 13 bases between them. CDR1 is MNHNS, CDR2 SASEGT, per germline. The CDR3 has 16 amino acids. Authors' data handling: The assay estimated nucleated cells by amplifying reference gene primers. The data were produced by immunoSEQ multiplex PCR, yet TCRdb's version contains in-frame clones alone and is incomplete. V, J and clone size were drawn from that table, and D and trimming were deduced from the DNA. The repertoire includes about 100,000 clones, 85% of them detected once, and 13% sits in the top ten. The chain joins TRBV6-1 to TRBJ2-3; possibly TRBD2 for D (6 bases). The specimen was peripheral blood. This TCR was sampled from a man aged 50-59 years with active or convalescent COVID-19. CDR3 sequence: CASSEEIAETTDTQYF. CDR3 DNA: TGTGCCAGCAGTGAAGAGATAGCGGAGACCACAGATACGCAGTATTTT.